This T cell receptor beta chain was captured by sequencing in a study of CD8 T cells in ankylosing spondylitis. MiXCR, run by TCRdb on the 5' RACE reads, gives a single entry per CDR3 protein. This table holds over 150,000 distinct CDR3 sequences, approximately 18% found once. The V end lost 4 bases, the J end lost 1 base, and 14 bases lay between the germline ends. Germline-derived CDR1 and CDR2 are SGHRS and YFSETQ. CDR3 length: 15 amino acids. This clonotype was found many times. Sequencing input: blood, either unsorted or a sorted T cell fraction (not recorded which). This TCR derives from a male donor aged 10-29 years with ankylosing spondylitis or in good health (not recorded which). This chain joins TRBV5-1 and TRBJ1-1; D remains ambiguous. The chain's CDR3 is CASSPSREANTEAFF. CDR3 in DNA: TGCGCCAGCAGCCCCTCGAGAGAAGCGAACACTGAAGCTTTCTTT.